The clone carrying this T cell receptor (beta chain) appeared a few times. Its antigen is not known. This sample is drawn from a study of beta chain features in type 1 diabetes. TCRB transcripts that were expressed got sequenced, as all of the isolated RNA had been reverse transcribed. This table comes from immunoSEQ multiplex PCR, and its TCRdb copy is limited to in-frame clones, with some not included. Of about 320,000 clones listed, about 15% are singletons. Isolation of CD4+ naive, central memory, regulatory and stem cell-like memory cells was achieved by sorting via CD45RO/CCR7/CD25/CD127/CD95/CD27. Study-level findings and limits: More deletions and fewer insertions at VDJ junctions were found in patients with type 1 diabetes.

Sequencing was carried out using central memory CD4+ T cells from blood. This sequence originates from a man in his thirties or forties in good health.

This CDR3 reads CATGRGYGYTF. CDR3 coding DNA: TGTGCCACCGGCAGGGGGTATGGCTACACCTTC. The rearrangement uses TRBV27 and TRBJ1-2; TRBD1 agrees at 7 bases. This CDR3 spans 11 amino acids. Trimming cost V 10 bases and J 5 bases; bases outside gene matches: 4. Germline CDR1 MNHEY, CDR2 SMNVEV (reference sequence).